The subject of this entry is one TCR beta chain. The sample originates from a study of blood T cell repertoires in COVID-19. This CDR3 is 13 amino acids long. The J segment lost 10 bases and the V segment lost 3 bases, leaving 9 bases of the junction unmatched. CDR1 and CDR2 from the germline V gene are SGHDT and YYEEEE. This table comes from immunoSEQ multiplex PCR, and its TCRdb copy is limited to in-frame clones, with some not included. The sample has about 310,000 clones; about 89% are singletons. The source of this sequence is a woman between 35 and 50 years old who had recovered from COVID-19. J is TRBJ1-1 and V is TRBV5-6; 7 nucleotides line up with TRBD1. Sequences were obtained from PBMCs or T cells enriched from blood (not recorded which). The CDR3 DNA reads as TGTGCCAGCAGCTCGACAGGGCCCCGGATAGCTTTCTTT. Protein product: CASSSTGPRIAFF. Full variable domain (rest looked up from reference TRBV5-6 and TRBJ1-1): DAGVTQSPTHLIKTRGQQVTLRCSPKSGHDTVSWYQQALGQGPQFIFQYYEEEERQRGNFPDRFSGHQFPNYSSELNVNALLLGDSALYLCASSSTGPRIAFFGQGTRLTVV.